Listed here are 24 T cell receptor beta chains from one sample, sequenced in a study of T cell responses to AZD1222 COVID-19 vaccine (dated by TCRdb to about 2021). Libraries were prepared through the immunoSEQ multiplex PCR assay. The source is immuneACCESS, and TCRdb retained only in-frame sequences with V and J called. Part of the clones is not carried over; for the studies checked, unresolved V genes explain less than half of this, and the remainder is unexplained. Recorded for this sample are approximately 100,000 clones; approximately 91% of them occurred a single time. The ten largest clones add up to around 7% of the sample. Reading the label with the study, this specimen's time point is: baseline before first vaccination. Specimen: peripheral blood, collected on day 0 of AZD1222 vaccination. Every receptor here comes from an adult in good health.

The rearrangement joins TRBV6-4 to TRBJ2-2, with 7 bases lining up with TRBD1. The CDR3 runs 13 residues. Trimming took 6 bases from V and 4 from J; bases not matched to a gene: 2. The V gene's germline CDR1 is MRHNA and CDR2 SNTAGT. The CDR3 sequence: CASSTGVTGELFF. The CDR3 bases are TGTGCCAGCAGCACAGGGGTCACCGGGGAGCTGTTTTTT.

The chain is built from TRBV10-2 and TRBJ1-5; D is unresolved. CDR1 is WSHSY, CDR2 SAAADI, per germline. This CDR3 region has 13 residues. Trimming removed 2 bases from V and 3 bases from J, with 5 bases in between. For the CDR3, the DNA is TGCGCCAGCAGTGAGGGAGCCAATCAGCCCCAGCATTTT. Protein: CASSEGANQPQHF.

V gene TRBV19 combines with J gene TRBJ2-1; 11 nucleotides match TRBD2. The V gene end was trimmed by 0 bases and the J gene end by 6 bases; junction bases not matched to a gene: 10. The germline CDR1 and CDR2 sequences are LNHDA and SQIVND (reference sequence). CDR3 length: 18 amino acids. The CDR3 DNA follows: TGTGCCAGTAGTATAGATCTGACTAGCGGGGACCTTCGCAATGAGCAGTTCTTC. Protein product: CASSIDLTSGDLRNEQFF.

The chain employs TRBV6-5 and TRBJ2-2; 9 positions agree with TRBD1. The germline gives CDR1 MNHEY, CDR2 SVGAGI. Unmatched junction bases numbered 6, after V lost 7 bases and J lost 6 bases. The CDR3 has 14 amino acids. The CDR3 sequence: CASIRTGEAGELFF. The DNA for the CDR3 is TGTGCCAGCATTAGGACAGGGGAGGCCGGGGAGCTGTTTTTT.

This clone came up once. This chain links TRBV29-1 with TRBJ1-2; 7 positions agree with TRBD1. Germline CDR1 and CDR2: SQVTM and ANQGSEA. The CDR3 totals 12 residues. The junction had 5 bases not matched to a gene; V was cut back by 4 bases and J by 6 bases. CDR3 DNA: TGCAGCGTTGTACAGGGGAGGAATGGCTACACCTTC. As protein: CSVVQGRNGYTF.

Only one count was recorded for this clone. The V and J genes are TRBV19 and TRBJ1-6, with D perhaps TRBD1 (6 bases). V was clipped by 9 bases and J by 10 bases, with 19 bases between them. CDR3 length: 14 amino acids. Germline V gene data show CDR1 as LNHDA and CDR2 as SQIVND (reference sequence). The CDR3 protein is CASRRGEGGSPLHF. The CDR3 bases are TGTGCCAGCCGGAGGGGGGAAGGAGGCTCACCCCTCCACTTT. The whole variable domain, remainder taken from reference TRBV19 and TRBJ1-6, is DGGITQSPKYLFRKEGQNVTLSCEQNLNHDAMYWYRQDPGQGLRLIYYSQIVNDFQKGDIAEGYSVSREKKESFPLTVTSAQKNPTAFYLCASRRGEGGSPLHFGNGTRLTVT.

The chain employs TRBV28 and TRBJ2-7, with D tentatively TRBD1 (6 bases). The CDR3 covers 13 residues. The V end was cut by 6 bases, the J end by 2 bases, with 11 bases between. The germline V gene encodes CDR1 MDHEN and CDR2 SYDVKM. CDR3 in DNA: TGTGCCAGCAGGCCAGGACAGACCTACGAGCAGTACTTC. As protein: CASRPGQTYEQYF.

The chain carries TRBV7-9 and TRBJ2-1; 7 bases are a match to TRBD2. This CDR3 spans 15 amino acids. Germline V gives CDR1 SEHNR, CDR2 FQNEAQ (reference sequence). V dropped 5 bases and J dropped 0; count of bases not matched to a gene: 4. The CDR3 DNA sequence: TGTGCCAGCAGCGCGCGGGGGAGCTCCTACAATGAGCAGTTCTTC. Its translation is CASSARGSSYNEQFF.

The rearrangement links TRBV4-1 to TRBJ1-1; D remains unclear. Between the trimmed V and J ends, which lost 4 bases and 0 bases, there was a span of 9 bases. CDR1 and CDR2 from the germline V gene are MGHRA and YSYEKL. The CDR3 has 14 amino acids. The CDR3: CASSLRAVNTEAFF. The CDR3 DNA is TGCGCCAGCAGCCTACGGGCGGTGAACACTGAAGCTTTCTTT.

The rearrangement uses TRBV6-6 and TRBJ1-6; TRBD1 matches at 9 bases. The CDR3 runs to 16 residues. Germline V gene data show CDR1 as MNHNY and CDR2 as SVGAGI (reference sequence). The trim removed 6 bases at V and 6 bases at J, leaving 9 bases unmatched. CDR3 region: CASSYDGTGFNSPLHF. CDR3 DNA: TGTGCCAGCAGCTACGACGGGACAGGGTTTAATTCACCCCTCCACTTT.

J is TRBJ1-5 and V is TRBV30; D ambiguous. The CDR3 has 14 amino acids. Trimming stripped 4 bases from V and 0 bases from J, with 10 bases between. Germline CDR1 reads GTSNPN; CDR2 reads SVGIG (reference sequence). CDR3 sequence reads: CAWNPSYSNQPQHF. CDR3 sequence (DNA): TGTGCCTGGAATCCCAGCTATAGCAATCAGCCCCAGCATTTT.

This sequence joins TRBV20-1 and TRBJ1-4; possible D gene TRBD1, 5 bases. Germline CDR1 DFQATT, CDR2 SNEGSKA (reference sequence). V lost 3 bases, J lost 8 bases, and 10 bases lay in between. This CDR3 is 12 amino acids long. This CDR3 is CSASRTSEKLFF. The CDR3 DNA is TGCAGTGCTAGTCGGACATCGGAAAAACTGTTTTTT.

This chain uses TRBV12-3 or TRBV12-4 with TRBJ1-2; D unresolved. Trimming removed 0 bases from V and 3 bases from J, with 5 bases in between. This CDR3 has 13 amino acids. CDR3 coding DNA: TGTGCCAGCAGTTTAGCCCCGGACTATGGCTACACCTTC. Its translation: CASSLAPDYGYTF.

V usage is TRBV11-2 and J usage is TRBJ1-1; D is unresolved. The CDR3 has 16 amino acids. V dropped 1 base and J dropped 5 bases, with 17 bases sitting between them. The germline V gene has CDR1 SGHAT and CDR2 FQNNGV. The CDR3 region is CASSLGGSASGTEAFF. The CDR3 region has the DNA TGTGCCAGCAGCTTAGGAGGATCCGCCTCTGGGACTGAAGCTTTCTTT.

This clone was counted only a few times. V and J are TRBV7-9 and TRBJ1-1; possibly TRBD1 for D (5 bases). CDR3 length: 14 residues. Germline values: CDR1 SEHNR, CDR2 FQNEAQ (reference sequence). V lost 5 bases and J 5 bases, leaving 15 bases between the germline ends. CDR3 protein: CASSEGSGYTEAFF. CDR3 DNA: TGTGCCAGCAGCGAGGGGTCTGGGTATACTGAAGCTTTCTTT.

CDR3 sequence (DNA): TGCGCCAGCAGCTCCGGGACTAGCGGTGCTGGCGGGGAGCTGTTTTTT. The encoded protein is CASSSGTSGAGGELFF. V usage is TRBV5-1 and J usage is TRBJ2-2, with 11 bases identical to TRBD2. The V gene end was trimmed by 3 bases and the J gene end by 7 bases; junction bases not matched to a gene: 8. CDR1 and CDR2 (germline): SGHRS, YFSETQ. The CDR3 totals 16 residues.

The sample holds one count of this clone. The rearrangement joins TRBV27 to TRBJ2-1, with D possibly TRBD1 on 6 matching bases. Germline assignment: CDR1 MNHEY and CDR2 SMNVEV (reference sequence). V was trimmed by 8 bases and J by 8 bases, leaving 22 bases between them. The CDR3 covers 15 residues. The DNA for the CDR3 is TGTGCCAGCTCCCCCGGTGGGGGCTGGGGGTATGAGCAGTTCTTC. This encodes CASSPGGGWGYEQFF.

The chain uses TRBV9 and TRBJ2-7, with D perhaps assigned TRBD1 or TRBD2 (5 bases each). This CDR3 comprises 14 residues. The ends were cut back, 4 bases at V and 3 bases at J, with 14 bases in the middle. Germline values: CDR1 SGDLS, CDR2 YYNGEE. The chain's CDR3 is CASSWGREDYEQYF. CDR3 DNA: TGTGCCAGCAGCTGGGGACGGGAAGACTACGAGCAGTACTTC.

This rearrangement joins TRBV7-9 to TRBJ2-1, with D perhaps matching TRBD1 (6 bases). Germline V gene lookup returns CDR1 SEHNR and CDR2 FQNEAQ (reference sequence). V lost 9 bases and J 10 bases, leaving 16 bases between the germline ends. This CDR3 comprises 12 residues. CDR3 bases: TGTGCCAGTTATCGGACAGTACGCGAGCAGTTCTTC. Amino acids: CASYRTVREQFF.

The gene calls are TRBV10-2 and TRBJ2-1; 10 bases are a match to TRBD2. Germline values: CDR1 WSHSY, CDR2 SAAADI. The V segment lost 8 bases and the J segment 8 bases; nucleotides outside the gene matches: 6. The CDR3 runs 13 residues. The CDR3 DNA reads TGCGCCAGCCACATAGCGGGAGGAGATGAGCAGTTCTTC. Amino acids: CASHIAGGDEQFF.

The chain recombines TRBV3-1 (or the pseudogene TRBV3-2) with TRBJ1-5; D is ambiguous. The V end lost 1 base, the J end lost 6 bases, and 7 bases lay between the germline ends. Germline V gene sequence: CDR1 LGHDT, CDR2 YNNKEL (reference sequence). This CDR3 comprises 13 residues. The CDR3 DNA is TGTGCCAGCAGCCAAGGTCCCATTCAGCCCCAGCATTTT. Its protein is CASSQGPIQPQHF.

The chain links TRBV5-1 to TRBJ1-1; D is perhaps TRBD1 (5 bases). The CDR3 consists of 15 residues. The V gene's germline CDR1 is SGHRS and CDR2 YFSETQ. Trimming stripped 5 bases from V and 3 bases from J, with 17 bases between. CDR3 residues: CASRIGPGRDTEAFF. The CDR3 nucleotides read TGCGCCAGCAGGATAGGACCAGGGAGGGACACTGAAGCTTTCTTT.

This clone was seen a few times. The chain recombines TRBV4-2 with TRBJ1-1; 8 bases align to TRBD1. CDR3 length: 15 amino acids. In germline, CDR1 is LGHNA, CDR2 YNFKEQ. V trimming: 0 bases; J trimming: 11 bases; junction bases outside the gene matches: 11. The chain's CDR3 is CASSQDFQGARTAFF. CDR3 DNA sequence: TGTGCCAGCAGCCAAGATTTTCAGGGGGCGCGAACGGCTTTCTTT.

This chain connects TRBV29-1 to TRBJ2-5, with TRBD1 identical over 9 bases. Germline trimming cut 3 bases from V and 6 bases from J; bases unmatched to any gene: 8. The CDR3 spans 14 residues. Germline lookup yields CDR1 SQVTM and CDR2 ANQGSEA. The CDR3 nucleotides read TGCAGCGTTGACCTGACAGGGGGAGGGAAGACCCAGTACTTC. It codes for CSVDLTGGGKTQYF.